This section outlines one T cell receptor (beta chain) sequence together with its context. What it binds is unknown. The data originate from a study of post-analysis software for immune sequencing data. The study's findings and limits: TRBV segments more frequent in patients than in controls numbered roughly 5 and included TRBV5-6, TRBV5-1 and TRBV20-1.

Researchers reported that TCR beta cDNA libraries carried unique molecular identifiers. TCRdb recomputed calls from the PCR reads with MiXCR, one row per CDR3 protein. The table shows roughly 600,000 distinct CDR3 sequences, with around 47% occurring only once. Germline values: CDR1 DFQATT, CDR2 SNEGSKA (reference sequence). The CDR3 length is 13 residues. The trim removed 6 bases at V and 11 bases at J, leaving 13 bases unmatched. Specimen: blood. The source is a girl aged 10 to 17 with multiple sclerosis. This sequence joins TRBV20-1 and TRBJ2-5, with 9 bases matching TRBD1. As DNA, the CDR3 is TGCAGTGCGGCCCAGGACAGGGGTTGGGAGCAGTACTTC. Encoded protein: CSAAQDRGWEQYF.